Given below is one T cell receptor beta chain in context. This sample stems from a study of shared clonotypes between healthy human individuals. Study details: Three plates each covered CD4 naive and memory; CD8 naive two, CD8 memory one.

In germline, CDR1 is LGHNA, CDR2 YSLEER. The V end lost 3 bases, the J end lost 1 base, and 19 bases lay between the germline ends. CDR3 length equals 17 residues. Replicate PCRs from sorted subsets contained approximately 200 ng DNA, which is around 30,000 T cell genomes. Repertoires were generated with immunoSEQ multiplex PCR, while TCRdb's copy carries only in-frame clones and drops some. The sample includes over 2 million clones, roughly 95% of them seen just once. CD8 cells classed as naive were CD45RO-negative and positively selected for CCR7, excluding terminally differentiated effector memory CD45RA+ cells.

The rearrangement uses TRBV4-3 and TRBJ2-7, with D perhaps matching TRBD2 (7 bases). This receptor was taken from a man aged 18-30 years in good health. The sample comprised naive CD8+ T cells sorted from blood. The CDR3 loop is CASSQAEGGAGSYEQYF. The DNA for the CDR3 is TGCGCCAGCAGCCAGGCCGAAGGGGGAGCGGGATCCTACGAGCAGTACTTC.